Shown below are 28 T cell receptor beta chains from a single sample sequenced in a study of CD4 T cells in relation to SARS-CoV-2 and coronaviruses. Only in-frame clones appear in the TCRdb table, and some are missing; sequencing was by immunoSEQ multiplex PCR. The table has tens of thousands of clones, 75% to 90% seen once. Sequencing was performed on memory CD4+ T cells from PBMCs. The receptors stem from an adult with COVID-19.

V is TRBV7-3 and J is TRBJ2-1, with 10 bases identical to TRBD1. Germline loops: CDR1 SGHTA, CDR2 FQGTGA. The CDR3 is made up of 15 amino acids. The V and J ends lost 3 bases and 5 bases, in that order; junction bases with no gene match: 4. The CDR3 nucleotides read TGTGCCAGCAGCTTTTCCGGGACAGGGGACAATGAGCAGTTCTTC. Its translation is CASSFSGTGDNEQFF.

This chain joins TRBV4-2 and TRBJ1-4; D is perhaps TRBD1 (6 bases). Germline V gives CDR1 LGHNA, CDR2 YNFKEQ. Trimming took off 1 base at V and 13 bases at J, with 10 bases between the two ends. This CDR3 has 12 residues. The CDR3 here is CASSQGDKGLFF. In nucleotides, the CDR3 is TGTGCCAGCAGCCAAGGGGACAAGGGACTGTTTTTT.

The CDR3 protein is CASSSTGTGLNEQFF. CDR3 DNA sequence: TGTGCCAGTAGTTCCACCGGGACAGGGCTAAATGAGCAGTTCTTC. The rearrangement links TRBV19 to TRBJ2-1; 9 nucleotides align to TRBD1. Looked up from germline, CDR1 is LNHDA and CDR2 is SQIVND (reference sequence). J lost 7 bases, V lost 5 bases, and 9 bases had no gene match. This CDR3 contains 15 residues.

CDR3 coding DNA: TGTGCCAGCAGCGGAGGACTAGCGGGAGGGTACAATGAGCAGTTCTTC. It translates to CASSGGLAGGYNEQFF. The chain has TRBV9 and TRBJ2-1, with 15 nucleotides matching TRBD2. Trimming removed 3 bases from V and 4 bases from J; junction bases left unmatched: 2. Germline V gene data show CDR1 as SGDLS and CDR2 as YYNGEE. The CDR3 has 16 residues.

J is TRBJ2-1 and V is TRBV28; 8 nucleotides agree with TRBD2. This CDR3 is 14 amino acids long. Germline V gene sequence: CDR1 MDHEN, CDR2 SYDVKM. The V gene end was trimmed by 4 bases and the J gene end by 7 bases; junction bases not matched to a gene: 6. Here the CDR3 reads CASSSIGGGNEQFF. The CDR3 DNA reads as TGTGCCAGCAGTTCGATCGGGGGGGGGAATGAGCAGTTCTTC.

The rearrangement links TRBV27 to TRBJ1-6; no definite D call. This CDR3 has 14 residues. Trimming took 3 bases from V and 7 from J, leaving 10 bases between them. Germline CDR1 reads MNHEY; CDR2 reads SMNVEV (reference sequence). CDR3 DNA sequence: TGTGCCAGCAGTTTCGTCACAGAGAATTCACCCCTCCACTTT. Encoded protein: CASSFVTENSPLHF.

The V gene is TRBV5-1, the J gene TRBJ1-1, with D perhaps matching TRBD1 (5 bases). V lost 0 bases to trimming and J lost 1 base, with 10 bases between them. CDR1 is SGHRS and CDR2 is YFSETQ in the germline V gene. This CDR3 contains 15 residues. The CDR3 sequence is CASSLARGANTEAFF. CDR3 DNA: TGCGCCAGCAGCTTGGCGAGAGGGGCGAACACTGAAGCTTTCTTT.

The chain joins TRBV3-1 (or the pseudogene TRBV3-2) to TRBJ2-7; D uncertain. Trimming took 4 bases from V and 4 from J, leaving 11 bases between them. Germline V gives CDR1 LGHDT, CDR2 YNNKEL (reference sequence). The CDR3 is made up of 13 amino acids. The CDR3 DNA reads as TGTGCCAGCAGCCGGGTTGGGGTTTACGAGCAGTACTTC. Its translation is CASSRVGVYEQYF.

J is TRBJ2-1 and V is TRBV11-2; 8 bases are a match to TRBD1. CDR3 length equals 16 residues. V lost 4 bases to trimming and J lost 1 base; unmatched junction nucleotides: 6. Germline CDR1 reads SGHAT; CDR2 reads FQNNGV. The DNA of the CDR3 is TGTGCCAGCAGCTCCTTCAGGGGGCAATCCTACAATGAGCAGTTCTTC. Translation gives CASSSFRGQSYNEQFF.

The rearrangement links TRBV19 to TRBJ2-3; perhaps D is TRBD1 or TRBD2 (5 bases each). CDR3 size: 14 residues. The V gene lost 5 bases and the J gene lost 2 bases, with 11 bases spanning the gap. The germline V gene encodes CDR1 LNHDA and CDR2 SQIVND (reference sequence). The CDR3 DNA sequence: TGTGCCAGTAGTTGGGGGATGCTCACAGATACGCAGTATTTT. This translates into CASSWGMLTDTQYF.

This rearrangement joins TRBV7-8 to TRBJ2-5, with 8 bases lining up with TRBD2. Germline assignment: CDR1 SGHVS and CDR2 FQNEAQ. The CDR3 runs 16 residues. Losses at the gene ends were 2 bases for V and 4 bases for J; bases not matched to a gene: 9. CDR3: CASSLSTTGGAETQYF. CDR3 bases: TGTGCCAGCAGCTTAAGTACGACGGGAGGGGCAGAGACCCAGTACTTC.

CDR3 in DNA: TGTGCCAGCAGTGTAAGCGGAGGGAGCGACAATGAGCAGTTCTTC. It encodes CASSVSGGSDNEQFF. The chain joins TRBV2 to TRBJ2-1; possibly TRBD2 for D (6 bases). The germline V gene has CDR1 SNHLY and CDR2 FYNNEI. The CDR3 length is 15 residues. The V and J ends lost 4 bases and 5 bases respectively, with 15 bases between them.

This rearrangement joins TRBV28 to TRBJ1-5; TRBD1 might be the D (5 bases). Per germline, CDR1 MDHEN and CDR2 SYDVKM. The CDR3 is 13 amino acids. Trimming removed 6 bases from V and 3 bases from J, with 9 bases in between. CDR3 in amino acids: CASRAGINQPQHF. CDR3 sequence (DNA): TGTGCCAGCAGGGCAGGGATCAATCAGCCCCAGCATTTT.

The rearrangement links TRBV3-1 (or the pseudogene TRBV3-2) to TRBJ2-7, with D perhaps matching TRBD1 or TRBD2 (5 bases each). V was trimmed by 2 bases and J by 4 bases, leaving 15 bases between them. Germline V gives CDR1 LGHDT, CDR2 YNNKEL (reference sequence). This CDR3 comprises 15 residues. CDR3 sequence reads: CASSQWGRGTYEQYF. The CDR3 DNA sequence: TGTGCCAGCAGCCAATGGGGACGGGGAACTTACGAGCAGTACTTC.

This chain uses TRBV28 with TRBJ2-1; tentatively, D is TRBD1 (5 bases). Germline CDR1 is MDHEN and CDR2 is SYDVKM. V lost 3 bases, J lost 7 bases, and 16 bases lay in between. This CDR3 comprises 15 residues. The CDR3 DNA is TGTGCCAGCAGTTTGAGTGGGGCTAGGGGAAATGAGCAGTTCTTC. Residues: CASSLSGARGNEQFF.

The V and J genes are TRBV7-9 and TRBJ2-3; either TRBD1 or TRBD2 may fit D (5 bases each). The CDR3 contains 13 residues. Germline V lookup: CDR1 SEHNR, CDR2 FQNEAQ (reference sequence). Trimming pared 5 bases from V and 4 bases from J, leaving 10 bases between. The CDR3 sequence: CASSPPGPDTQYF. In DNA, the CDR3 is TGTGCCAGCAGCCCGCCGGGGCCAGATACGCAGTATTTT. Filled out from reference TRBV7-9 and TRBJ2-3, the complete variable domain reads DTGVSQNPRHKITKRGQNVTFRCDPISEHNRLYWYRQTLGQGPEFLTYFQNEAQLEKSRLLSDRFSAERPKGSFSTLEIQRTEQGDSAMYLCASSPPGPDTQYFGPGTRLTVL.

The CDR3, as DNA: TGTGCCACCAGTTGGCTAGCGCGCACCGGGGAGCTGTTTTTT. Translation gives CATSWLARTGELFF. The chain employs TRBV24-1 and TRBJ2-2, with a tentative D call TRBD2 (6 bases). This CDR3 spans 14 amino acids. The V gene's germline CDR1 is KGHDR and CDR2 SFDVKD. Trimming stripped 6 bases from V and 4 bases from J, with 11 bases between.

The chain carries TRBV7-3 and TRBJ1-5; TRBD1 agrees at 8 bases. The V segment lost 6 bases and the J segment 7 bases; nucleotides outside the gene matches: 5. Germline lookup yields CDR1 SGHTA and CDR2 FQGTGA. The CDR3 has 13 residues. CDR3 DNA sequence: TGTGCCAGCAGTCCTGACAGGGGCCAGCCCCAGCATTTT. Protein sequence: CASSPDRGQPQHF.

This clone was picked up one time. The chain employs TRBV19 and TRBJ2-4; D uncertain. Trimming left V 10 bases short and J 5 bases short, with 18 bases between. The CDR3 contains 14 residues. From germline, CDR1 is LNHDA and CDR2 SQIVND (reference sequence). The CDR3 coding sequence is TGTGCCACCGCCCTAGGTGGCCGGGAAAACATTCAGTACTTC. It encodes CATALGGRENIQYF.

The CDR3 DNA reads as TGTGCCATCAGCGTGACACCAAACACTGAAGCTTTCTTT. It codes for CAISVTPNTEAFF. The chain uses TRBV10-3 and TRBJ1-1; D gene unclear. The ends were cut back, 6 bases at V and 2 bases at J, with 10 bases in the middle. Germline V gene lookup returns CDR1 ENHRY and CDR2 SYGVKD. The CDR3 is 13 residues long.

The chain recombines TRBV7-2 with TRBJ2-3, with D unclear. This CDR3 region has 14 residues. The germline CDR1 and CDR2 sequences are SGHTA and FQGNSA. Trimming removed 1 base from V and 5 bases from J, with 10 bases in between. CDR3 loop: CASSLDAGLDTQYF. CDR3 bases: TGTGCCAGCAGCTTAGACGCTGGCTTAGATACGCAGTATTTT.

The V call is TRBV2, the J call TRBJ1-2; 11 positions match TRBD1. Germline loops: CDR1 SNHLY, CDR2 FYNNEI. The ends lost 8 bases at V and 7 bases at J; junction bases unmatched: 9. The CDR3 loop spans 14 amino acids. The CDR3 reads CASSRDRGTGGYTF. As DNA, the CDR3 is TGTGCCAGCTCTCGGGACAGGGGGACCGGTGGCTACACCTTC.

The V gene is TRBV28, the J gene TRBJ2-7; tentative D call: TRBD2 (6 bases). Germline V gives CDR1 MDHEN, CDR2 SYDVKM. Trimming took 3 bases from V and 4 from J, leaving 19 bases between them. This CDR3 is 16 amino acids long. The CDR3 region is CASSFVVGTPFYEQYF. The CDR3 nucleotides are TGTGCCAGCAGTTTCGTCGTGGGGACTCCATTTTACGAGCAGTACTTC.

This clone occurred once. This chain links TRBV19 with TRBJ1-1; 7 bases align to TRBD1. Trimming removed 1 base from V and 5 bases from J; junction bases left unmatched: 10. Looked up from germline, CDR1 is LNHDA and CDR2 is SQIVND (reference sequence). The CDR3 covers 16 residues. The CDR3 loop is CASSIAGDSGGTEAFF. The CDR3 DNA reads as TGTGCCAGTAGTATAGCCGGGGACAGTGGAGGGACTGAAGCTTTCTTT.

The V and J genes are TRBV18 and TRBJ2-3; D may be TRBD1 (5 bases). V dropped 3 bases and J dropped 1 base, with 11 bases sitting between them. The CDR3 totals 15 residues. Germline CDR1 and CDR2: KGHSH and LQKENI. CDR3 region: CASSPPQGGTDTQYF. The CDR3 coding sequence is TGTGCCAGCTCACCCCCGCAGGGCGGCACAGATACGCAGTATTTT.

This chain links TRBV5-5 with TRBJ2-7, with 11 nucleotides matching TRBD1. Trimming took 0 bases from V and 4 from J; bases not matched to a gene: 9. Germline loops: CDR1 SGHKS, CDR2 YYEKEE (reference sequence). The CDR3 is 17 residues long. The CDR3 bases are TGTGCCAGCAGCTTGGGGGCCCCGGGACAGGGGGGATACGAGCAGTACTTC. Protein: CASSLGAPGQGGYEQYF. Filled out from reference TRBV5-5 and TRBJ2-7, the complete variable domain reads DAGVTQSPTHLIKTRGQQVTLRCSPISGHKSVSWYQQVLGQGPQFIFQYYEKEERGRGNFPDRFSARQFPNYSSELNVNALLLGDSALYLCASSLGAPGQGGYEQYFGPGTRLTVT.

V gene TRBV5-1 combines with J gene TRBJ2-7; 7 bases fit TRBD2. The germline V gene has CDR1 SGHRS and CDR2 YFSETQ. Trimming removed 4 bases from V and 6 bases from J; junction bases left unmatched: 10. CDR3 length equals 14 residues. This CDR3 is CASSLGGRPLEQYF. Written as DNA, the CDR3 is TGCGCCAGCAGCCTGGGAGGGAGGCCGCTCGAGCAGTACTTC.

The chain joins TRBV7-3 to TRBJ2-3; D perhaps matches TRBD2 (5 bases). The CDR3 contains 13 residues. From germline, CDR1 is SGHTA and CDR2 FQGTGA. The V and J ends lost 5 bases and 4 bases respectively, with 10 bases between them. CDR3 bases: TGTGCCAGCAGCGTCCTAGCTGCAGATACGCAGTATTTT. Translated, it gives CASSVLAADTQYF.